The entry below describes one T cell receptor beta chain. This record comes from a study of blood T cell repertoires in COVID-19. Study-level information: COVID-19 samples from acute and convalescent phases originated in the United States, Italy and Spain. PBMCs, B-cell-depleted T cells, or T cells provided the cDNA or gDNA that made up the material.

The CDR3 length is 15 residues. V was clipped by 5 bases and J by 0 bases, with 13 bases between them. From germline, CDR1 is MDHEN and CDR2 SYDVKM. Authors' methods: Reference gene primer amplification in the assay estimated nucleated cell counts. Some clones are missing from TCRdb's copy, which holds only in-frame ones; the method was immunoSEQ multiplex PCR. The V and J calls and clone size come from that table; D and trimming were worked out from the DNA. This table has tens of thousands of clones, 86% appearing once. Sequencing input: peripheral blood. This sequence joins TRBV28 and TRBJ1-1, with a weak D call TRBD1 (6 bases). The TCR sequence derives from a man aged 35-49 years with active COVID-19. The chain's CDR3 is CASSPPTGLNTEAFF. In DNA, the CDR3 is TGTGCCAGCAGTCCACCGACAGGACTGAACACTGAAGCTTTCTTT.